These 32 T cell receptor beta chains were all obtained from the same sample, sequenced in a study of shared clonotypes between healthy human individuals. Assay: immunoSEQ multiplex PCR; the TCRdb copy retains only in-frame clones and omits some. The table has more than 400,000 clones, 95% to 96% seen once. The sequenced sample consisted of naive CD4+ T cells sorted from blood. Subset denoted: CD45RA+ positively selected. The receptors were gathered from a woman under 40 in good health.

This rearrangement joins TRBV5-5 to TRBJ2-7; 7 bases fit TRBD1. V dropped 5 bases and J dropped 1; count of bases not matched to a gene: 3. CDR1 and CDR2 from the germline V gene are SGHKS and YYEKEE (reference sequence). CDR3 length: 13 amino acids. The CDR3 DNA is TGTGCCAGCAGTTGGGACAGATCCTACGAGCAGTACTTC. Protein: CASSWDRSYEQYF.

The rearrangement joins TRBV9 to TRBJ2-3; 9 bases map to TRBD2. With V trimmed by 0 bases and J by 6 bases, 11 bases remained unmatched. The germline V gene encodes CDR1 SGDLS and CDR2 YYNGEE. This CDR3 is 17 amino acids long. CDR3 DNA: TGTGCCAGCAGCGTAGGGACTAGCGTCTCCAAAGGGGATACGCAGTATTTT. This gives the protein CASSVGTSVSKGDTQYF.

CDR3 sequence (DNA): TGTGCCAGCACCCTCCAATGGGTCTACGAGCAGTACTTC. Its protein is CASTLQWVYEQYF. The V call is TRBV27, the J call TRBJ2-7; D unclear. The V and J ends lost 7 bases and 3 bases respectively, with 13 bases between them. Germline CDR1 is MNHEY and CDR2 is SMNVEV (reference sequence). CDR3 length equals 13 residues.

This clone appeared a single time. This chain joins TRBV9 and TRBJ2-3; D possibly matches TRBD1 or TRBD2 (5 bases each). The CDR3 length is 15 residues. Per the germline V gene, CDR1 is SGDLS and CDR2 is YYNGEE. Trimming took off 3 bases at V and 6 bases at J, with 17 bases between the two ends. CDR3 region: CASSAGTYIGDTQYF. CDR3 DNA sequence: TGTGCCAGCAGCGCTGGGACCTATATCGGGGATACGCAGTATTTT.

The chain combines TRBV5-1 with TRBJ2-7, with TRBD2 matching 10 bases. CDR1 and CDR2 from the germline V gene are SGHRS and YFSETQ. Unmatched junction bases numbered 4, after V lost 4 bases and J lost 0 bases. This CDR3 comprises 15 residues. In DNA form, the CDR3 reads TGCGCCAGCAGCACCTCTAGCGGGAGCTCCTACGAGCAGTACTTC. Protein: CASSTSSGSSYEQYF.

The V and J genes are TRBV6-1 and TRBJ1-2, with D uncertain. In germline, CDR1 is MNHNS, CDR2 SASEGT. With 6 bases removed from V and 8 bases from J, the gap between germline ends came to 13 bases. The CDR3 runs to 12 residues. In DNA form, the CDR3 reads TGTGCCAGCAGGGCTGTAGGATCCGGCTACACCTTC. Protein sequence: CASRAVGSGYTF.

The sample holds one count of this clone. The chain is built from TRBV7-2 and TRBJ2-1; 13 bases are shared with TRBD2. Germline CDR1 SGHTA, CDR2 FQGNSA. The V segment lost 5 bases and the J segment 4 bases; nucleotides outside the gene matches: 8. This CDR3 comprises 17 residues. In nucleotides, the CDR3 is TGTGCCAGCAGCGCAAAGACTAGCGGGAGGATATACAATGAGCAGTTCTTC. Translated: CASSAKTSGRIYNEQFF.

The genes are TRBV6-1 and TRBJ1-2; no firm D call. V gave up 4 bases and J gave up 1 base, with 7 bases separating them. This CDR3 contains 13 residues. Germline V gives CDR1 MNHNS, CDR2 SASEGT. CDR3 sequence reads: CASSVQDNYGYTF. The CDR3 region has the DNA TGTGCCAGCAGTGTACAAGATAACTATGGCTACACCTTC.

This clone was detected once. V is TRBV5-1 and J is TRBJ2-1; 13 bases fit TRBD2. Germline values: CDR1 SGHRS, CDR2 YFSETQ. Trimming cost V 6 bases and J 3 bases; bases outside gene matches: 21. The CDR3 is made up of 21 amino acids. CDR3 DNA sequence: TGCGCCAGCACTAATGGCCCGGGACTAGCGGGAAAAAACGAGAACTACAATGAGCAGTTCTTC. This codes for CASTNGPGLAGKNENYNEQFF.

The J gene is TRBJ1-1, the V gene TRBV4-1; D unclear. CDR1 is MGHRA and CDR2 is YSYEKL in the germline V gene. Trimming removed 5 bases at V and 4 bases at J, with 26 bases between. The length of the CDR3 is 18 residues. CDR3 in amino acids: CASSEVRTGSLRSTEAFF. The CDR3 coding sequence is TGCGCCAGCAGCGAGGTTCGTACGGGGAGCCTAAGGAGCACTGAAGCTTTCTTT.

J is TRBJ2-7 and V is TRBV7-9, with TRBD1 matching over 7 bases. From germline, CDR1 is SEHNR and CDR2 FQNEAQ (reference sequence). After removal of 5 bases from V and 1 base from J, the junction contained 8 bases not matched to a gene. The CDR3 is 15 amino acids. The CDR3 bases are TGTGCCAGCAGCCGGATCCGGGACAGTTCCTACGAGCAGTACTTC. Translated, it gives CASSRIRDSSYEQYF.

This clone appeared once. This rearrangement joins TRBV10-3 to TRBJ2-7; D tentatively reads TRBD1 or TRBD2 (5 bases each). Trimming took off 2 bases at V and 2 bases at J, with 13 bases between the two ends. The CDR3 contains 15 residues. Germline V lookup: CDR1 ENHRY, CDR2 SYGVKD. Here the CDR3 reads CAISEPLGVAYEQYF. CDR3 coding DNA: TGTGCCATCAGTGAGCCTTTGGGGGTAGCCTACGAGCAGTACTTC.

This clone was seen once. The chain couples TRBV30 to TRBJ2-7, with a weak D call TRBD2 (6 bases). Germline CDR1 GTSNPN, CDR2 SVGIG (reference sequence). Trimming left V 0 bases short and J 7 bases short, with 28 bases between. The CDR3 loop spans 18 amino acids. The CDR3 spells CAWSVWLGKGLAVGEQYF. The CDR3 coding sequence is TGTGCCTGGAGTGTGTGGCTTGGTAAGGGACTTGCGGTAGGGGAGCAGTACTTC.

The V and J genes are TRBV5-4 and TRBJ1-1; possibly TRBD1 for D (5 bases). Germline CDR1 is SGHNT and CDR2 is YYREEE (reference sequence). V was clipped by 7 bases and J by 0 bases, with 13 bases between them. The CDR3 length is 14 residues. The CDR3 here is CASRGGPLNTEAFF. CDR3 bases: TGTGCCAGCCGGGGGGGTCCCCTGAACACTGAAGCTTTCTTT.

The chain links TRBV9 to TRBJ2-2, with D possibly being TRBD1 or TRBD2 (5 bases each). The CDR3 is 16 amino acids. Trimming took 4 bases from V and 5 from J, leaving 18 bases between them. Germline CDR1 SGDLS, CDR2 YYNGEE. The CDR3 loop reads CASSPRGGFITGELFF. As DNA, the CDR3 is TGTGCCAGCAGCCCAAGGGGCGGGTTTATAACCGGGGAGCTGTTTTTT.

The chain couples TRBV10-3 to TRBJ2-7; 8 nucleotides match TRBD1. The germline gives CDR1 ENHRY, CDR2 SYGVKD. This CDR3 comprises 12 residues. Trimming took 8 bases from V and 5 from J; bases not matched to a gene: 5. The CDR3 nucleotides read TGTGCCATCCGGACAGGGATCCACGAGCAGTACTTC. Its translation is CAIRTGIHEQYF.

The chain links TRBV2 to TRBJ2-3; maybe TRBD2 (6 bases). The germline V and J ends were trimmed by 4 bases and 2 bases, with 19 bases remaining between them. CDR1 SNHLY and CDR2 FYNNEI come from the germline V gene. The CDR3 consists of 17 residues. As DNA, the CDR3 is TGTGCCAGCAGTGGCCGGAGGGGTAGGGATTACACAGATACGCAGTATTTT. This encodes CASSGRRGRDYTDTQYF.

This clone was seen just once. V usage is TRBV29-1 and J usage is TRBJ2-1; D call uncertain. The CDR3 contains 11 residues. V was cut by 6 bases and J by 8 bases, with 11 bases left in between. CDR1 is SQVTM and CDR2 is ANQGSEA in the germline V gene. This CDR3 reads CSVRPKDEQFF. CDR3 sequence (DNA): TGCAGCGTGAGACCTAAGGATGAGCAGTTCTTC.

The rearrangement links TRBV15 to TRBJ1-6; D is possibly TRBD1 (5 bases). Per the germline V gene, CDR1 is LNHNV and CDR2 is YYDKDF (reference sequence). The ends were cut back, 0 bases at V and 9 bases at J, with 6 bases in the middle. The CDR3 runs to 13 residues. The CDR3 reads CATSRDTGSPLHF. CDR3 DNA sequence: TGTGCCACCAGCAGAGATACAGGTTCACCCCTCCACTTT.

The sample holds one count of this clone. The rearrangement links TRBV19 to TRBJ2-7; TRBD1 is a possible D gene (7 bases). The CDR3 runs to 14 residues. Germline loops: CDR1 LNHDA, CDR2 SQIVND (reference sequence). The V and J ends lost 7 bases and 0 bases respectively, with 13 bases between them. The CDR3 protein is CASTAGQNSYEQYF. The CDR3 nucleotides are TGTGCCAGTACTGCGGGACAGAACTCCTACGAGCAGTACTTC.

CDR3 region: CASSVPGNTEAFF. CDR3 DNA sequence: TGTGCCAGCAGCGTCCCCGGGAACACTGAAGCTTTCTTT. The chain recombines TRBV9 with TRBJ1-1; D gene uncertain. The CDR3 is 13 amino acids. The V gene's germline CDR1 is SGDLS and CDR2 YYNGEE. V lost 2 bases and J 1 base, leaving 6 bases between the germline ends.

J is TRBJ2-3 and V is TRBV18; 9 bases line up with TRBD2. Germline CDR1 is KGHSH and CDR2 is LQKENI. CDR3 size: 16 residues. The V segment lost 4 bases and the J segment 2 bases; nucleotides outside the gene matches: 7. CDR3 in amino acids: CASSQMPSGNTDTQYF. The CDR3 nucleotides are TGTGCCAGCTCACAGATGCCTAGCGGGAACACAGATACGCAGTATTTT.

The rearrangement uses TRBV7-9 and TRBJ2-7; D gene uncertain. Germline CDR1 SEHNR, CDR2 FQNEAQ (reference sequence). The CDR3 spans 14 residues. The germline V and J ends were trimmed by 0 bases and 0 bases, with 6 bases remaining between them. CDR3 DNA sequence: TGTGCCAGCAGCTTAGCCGAGTACTCCTACGAGCAGTACTTC. Its protein product is CASSLAEYSYEQYF.

The chain employs TRBV19 and TRBJ2-7; tentative D call: TRBD1 (6 bases). Germline CDR1 is LNHDA and CDR2 is SQIVND (reference sequence). Trimming removed 5 bases at V and 7 bases at J, with 24 bases between. The CDR3 totals 16 residues. The CDR3 DNA sequence: TGTGCCAGTAGTTTGCACCGGGACAAAAGCCTGCGGGAGCAGTACTTC. It specifies CASSLHRDKSLREQYF.

This clone was picked up a small number of times. The same CDR3 also results from other DNA sequences found in this sample. This sequence joins TRBV6-5 and TRBJ1-1, with unresolved D. The V end lost 2 bases, the J end lost 1 base, and 2 bases lay between the germline ends. The length of the CDR3 is 12 residues. CDR1 is MNHEY and CDR2 is SVGAGI in the germline V gene. The CDR3 nucleotides read TGTGCCAGCAGTTACCGGAACACTGAAGCTTTCTTT. Protein product: CASSYRNTEAFF.

The V call is TRBV27, the J call TRBJ2-1; 8 nucleotides line up with TRBD2. After removal of 7 bases from V and 1 base from J, the junction contained 3 bases not matched to a gene. Germline lookup yields CDR1 MNHEY and CDR2 SMNVEV (reference sequence). This CDR3 has 14 amino acids. CDR3 sequence reads: CASKGLVSYNEQFF. CDR3 sequence (DNA): TGTGCCAGCAAGGGACTAGTATCCTACAATGAGCAGTTCTTC.

Remarks on this clone: This sample also contains other DNA sequences that code for the same CDR3. The chain joins TRBV18 to TRBJ2-7, with D perhaps matching TRBD2 (6 bases). This CDR3 comprises 12 residues. The ends were cut back, 6 bases at V and 7 bases at J, with 13 bases in the middle. CDR1 is KGHSH and CDR2 is LQKENI in the germline V gene. CDR3 DNA: TGTGCCAGCTCGCGGGACGAAGGGGAGCAGTACTTC. This encodes CASSRDEGEQYF.

V usage is TRBV5-6 and J usage is TRBJ2-5; D not certain. The closer fit of TRBJ2-7 to the DNA end suggests the J call may be wrong. From germline, CDR1 is SGHDT and CDR2 YYEEEE. This CDR3 is 14 amino acids long. The CDR3 DNA reads TGTGCCAGCAGCTTGAACGGCTTTCCCTACGAGCAGTACTTC. It yields the protein CASSLNGFPYEQYF.

J is TRBJ2-5 and V is TRBV4-1, with 12 nucleotides matching TRBD1. The J call is doubtful: the DNA matches TRBJ2-7 better. CDR1 and CDR2 (germline): MGHRA, YSYEKL. This CDR3 contains 16 residues. CDR3 amino acids: CASSRLGGQGANEQYF. Written as DNA, the CDR3 is TGCGCCAGCAGCCGCCTAGGGGGACAGGGGGCAAACGAGCAGTACTTC.

The rearrangement links TRBV10-3 to TRBJ2-5, with 9 positions matching TRBD1. The CDR3 sequence is 16 residues long. Looked up from germline, CDR1 is ENHRY and CDR2 is SYGVKD. Trimming at V came to 5 bases and at J to 5 bases, leaving 12 bases not matched to a gene. The CDR3 loop reads CAISRENRGHGETQYF. The CDR3 coding sequence is TGTGCCATCAGTAGAGAAAACAGGGGGCACGGGGAGACCCAGTACTTC.

The CDR3 nucleotides read TGCGCCAGCAGCTTGGCTTCGACGGAAACCAAGCTTTTCTTT. Protein product: CASSLASTETKLFF. The chain recombines TRBV5-1 with TRBJ1-1; D is unclear. V shed 0 bases and J shed 13 bases, with 19 bases lying between them. From germline, CDR1 is SGHRS and CDR2 YFSETQ. The CDR3 is 14 amino acids. Filled out from reference TRBV5-1 and TRBJ1-1, the complete variable domain reads KAGVTQTPRYLIKTRGQQVTLSCSPISGHRSVSWYQQTPGQGLQFLFEYFSETQRNKGNFPGRFSGRQFSNSRSEMNVSTLELGDSALYLCASSLASTETKLFFGQGTRLTVV.

This sequence joins TRBV5-1 and TRBJ1-1, with D possibly being TRBD1 (5 bases). Trimming stripped 4 bases from V and 1 base from J, with 8 bases between. Germline CDR1 reads SGHRS; CDR2 reads YFSETQ. The length of the CDR3 is 13 residues. CDR3 in amino acids: CASSGQGNTEAFF. The CDR3 nucleotides are TGCGCCAGCAGCGGGCAGGGGAACACTGAAGCTTTCTTT.